The rows below give T cell receptor beta chains drawn from one sample of a study of cytomegalovirus exposure and HLA in healthy donors. Data came from immunoSEQ multiplex PCR; TCRdb stores just in-frame clones and leaves some out. The sample records under 300,000 clones, 90% being singletons. The source material was PBMCs. The receptors were gathered from a woman aged 18 to 35 in good health and CMV-seronegative. CDR3s include the opening cysteine and the closing phenylalanine or tryptophan. The D gene is left open where the match is weak. Expanded clones get a size class; other rows say once, few or many, or leave the size out.

d_gene: NA; abundance: NA; j_gene: TRBJ2-3; v_gene: TRBV11-2; CDR3nt: TGTGCCAGCAGCTTAGATCGGTACTGTCCCAGCACAGATACGCAGTATTTT; CDR3aa: CASSLDRYCPSTDTQYF
d_gene: TRBD2; abundance: NA; j_gene: TRBJ2-7; v_gene: TRBV11-2; CDR3nt: TGTGCCAGCAGCTTAGGGTTGCGGGGGTCCCCTCGCTACGAGCAGTACTTC; CDR3aa: CASSLGLRGSPRYEQYF
d_gene: NA; abundance: NA; j_gene: TRBJ1-6; v_gene: TRBV7-3; CDR3nt: TGTGCCAGCAGCTTAACGAGGGAGGAAGGTTCACCCCTCCACTTT; CDR3aa: CASSLTREEGSPLHF
d_gene: NA; abundance: NA; j_gene: TRBJ1-6; v_gene: TRBV6-4; CDR3nt: TGTGCCAGCAGCGTCAGGGGTAGCTATAATTCACCCCTCCACTTT; CDR3aa: CASSVRGSYNSPLHF
d_gene: NA; abundance: NA; j_gene: TRBJ2-1; v_gene: TRBV11-2; CDR3nt: TGTGCCAGCACCGAGGACTACTCCTACAATGAGCAGTTCTTC; CDR3aa: CASTEDYSYNEQFF
d_gene: TRBD1; abundance: NA; j_gene: TRBJ1-1; v_gene: TRBV5-1; CDR3nt: TGCGCCAGCAGCTACGCTACGACGGACAGGGGGACTGAAGCTTTCTTT; CDR3aa: CASSYATTDRGTEAFF
d_gene: TRBD2; abundance: NA; j_gene: TRBJ2-7; v_gene: TRBV14; CDR3nt: TGTGCCAGCGGACCCTATAGCGGGTCAGCCTACGAGCAGTACTTC; CDR3aa: CASGPYSGSAYEQYF
d_gene: NA; abundance: NA; j_gene: TRBJ1-2; v_gene: TRBV5-6; CDR3nt: TGTGCCAGCAGTCTACGAGGGGGCTATGGCTACACCTTC; CDR3aa: CASSLRGGYGYTF
d_gene: NA; abundance: NA; j_gene: TRBJ1-5; v_gene: TRBV7-9; CDR3nt: TGTGCCAGCAGCTCCGGAGATTATCAGCCCCAGCATTTT; CDR3aa: CASSSGDYQPQHF
d_gene: TRBD1; abundance: NA; j_gene: TRBJ1-5; v_gene: TRBV7-9; CDR3nt: TGTGCCAGCAGCTTAGGTTGGACAGGGAGAGCTCAGCCCCAGCATTTT; CDR3aa: CASSLGWTGRAQPQHF
d_gene: TRBD1; abundance: NA; j_gene: TRBJ1-4; v_gene: TRBV5-1; CDR3nt: TGCGCCAGCAGCTCGACAGGGGTCGACGAAAAACTGTTTTTT; CDR3aa: CASSSTGVDEKLFF
d_gene: NA; abundance: few; j_gene: TRBJ2-7; v_gene: TRBV7-6; CDR3nt: TGTGCCAGCAGCTTAGGTAGGGGGAGCTCCTACGAGCAGTACTTC; CDR3aa: CASSLGRGSSYEQYF
d_gene: TRBD1; abundance: NA; j_gene: TRBJ2-3; v_gene: TRBV28; CDR3nt: TGTGCCAGCAGTTCCCCCGGGACAGGGCCGGGAGATACGCAGTATTTT; CDR3aa: CASSSPGTGPGDTQYF
d_gene: TRBD2; abundance: NA; j_gene: TRBJ2-1; v_gene: TRBV27; CDR3nt: TGTGCCAGCAGCCCCACTGCCAGCGGGGGGGACAATGAGCAGTTCTTC; CDR3aa: CASSPTASGGDNEQFF
d_gene: NA; abundance: NA; j_gene: TRBJ2-2; v_gene: TRBV6-1; CDR3nt: TGTGCCAGCACCCAAAGGGGCACCGGGGAGCTGTTTTTT; CDR3aa: CASTQRGTGELFF